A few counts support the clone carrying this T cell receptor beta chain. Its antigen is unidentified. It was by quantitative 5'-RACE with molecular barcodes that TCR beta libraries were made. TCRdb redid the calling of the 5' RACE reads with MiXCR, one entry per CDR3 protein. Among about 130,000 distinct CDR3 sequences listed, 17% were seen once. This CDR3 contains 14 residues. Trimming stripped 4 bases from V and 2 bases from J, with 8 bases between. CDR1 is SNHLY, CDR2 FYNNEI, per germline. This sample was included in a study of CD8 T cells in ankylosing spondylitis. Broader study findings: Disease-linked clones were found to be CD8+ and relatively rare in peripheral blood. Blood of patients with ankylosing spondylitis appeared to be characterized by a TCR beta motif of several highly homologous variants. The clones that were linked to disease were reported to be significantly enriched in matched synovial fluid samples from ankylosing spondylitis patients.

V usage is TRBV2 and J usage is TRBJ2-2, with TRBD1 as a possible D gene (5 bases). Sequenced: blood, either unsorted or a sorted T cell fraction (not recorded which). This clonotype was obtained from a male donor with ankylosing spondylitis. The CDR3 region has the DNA TGTGCCAGCAGTGGGGGCAGCAACACCGGGGAGCTGTTTTTT. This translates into CASSGGSNTGELFF. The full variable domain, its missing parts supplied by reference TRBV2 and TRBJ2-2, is EPEVTQTPSHQVTQMGQEVILRCVPISNHLYFYWYRQILGQKVEFLVSFYNNEISEKSEIFDDQFSVERPDGSNFTLKIRSTKLEDSAMYFCASSGGSNTGELFFGEGSRLTVL.